This T cell receptor (beta chain) was documented in a study of control samples from healthy donors and cancer patients. Profiling relied on immunoSEQ multiplex PCR, and the TCRdb table lists in-frame clones only, not all of them. The table has about 170,000 clones, around 92% seen once. The sample was blood. The receptor was isolated from a woman in her thirties in good health.

The CDR3 nucleotides read TGTGCCAGCAGTGAGGGGAACACTGAAGCTTTCTTT. It is translated as CASSEGNTEAFF. The chain employs TRBV2 and TRBJ1-1; no clear D gene. The CDR3 covers 12 residues. CDR1 and CDR2 (germline): SNHLY, FYNNEI. V was shortened by 3 bases and J by 1 base, with 3 bases between the two germline ends.